This T cell receptor (beta chain) originates from a study of T-cell memory formation after mild COVID-19. For the study at large: Clusters were largely donor specific.

CDR3 length equals 16 residues. CDR1 and CDR2 from the germline V gene are LGHNA and YNFKEQ. Trimming removed 1 base from V and 4 bases from J, with 15 bases in between. Whole-study results and caveats: Clones contracting day 15 to 85 were balanced CD4/CD8; later expanders leaned CD4+. A second wave of clones peaked on day 37, and their SARS-CoV-2 specificity went unconfirmed. Researchers found some responding clones in pre-infection memory, a sign that cross-reactive memory joined.

TCRdb used MiXCR to reprocess the 5' RACE reads, holding one entry per CDR3 protein. The data contain some 320,000 distinct CDR3 sequences, 15% of them singletons. About this clonotype itself: Antigen specificity is unknown.

The chain recombines TRBV4-2 with TRBJ2-3; D possibly corresponds to TRBD2 (6 bases). The sample taken for sequencing was PBMCs or a T cell subset sorted from them (not recorded which). The TCR originated in a man aged 18-30 years who had mild COVID-19 (a few samples of this study predate the infection). Cell type and time point are not known. The CDR3 sequence: CASSQVYSGLSDTQYF. The DNA for the CDR3 is TGTGCCAGCAGCCAAGTGTACAGCGGGTTATCAGATACGCAGTATTTT.